This record concerns one T cell receptor beta chain sequence. The CDR3 is 16 residues long. As processed by the authors: Reference gene primer amplification gave estimated nucleated cell counts. Profiling relied on immunoSEQ multiplex PCR, and the TCRdb table lists in-frame clones only, not all of them. The V and J calls and clone size come from that table; D and trimming were worked out from the DNA. The sample lists tens of thousands of clones, about 89% occurring once. The sample comes from a study of blood T cell repertoires in COVID-19. Study in general: Whether acute or convalescent, the COVID-19 samples came from the United States, Italy and Spain. Nucleic acid was either cDNA or gDNA, and it came from T cells, B-cell-depleted T cells, or PBMCs.

The receptor comes from a man in his 70s with active COVID-19. This chain joins TRBV12-2 and TRBJ2-7; the table's D call, TRBD1, was not checked against the DNA. TRBV12-2 has pseudogene status. Sequencing input: peripheral blood. The CDR3 protein is CASRLAYLTGVYEQYF. The CDR3 coding sequence is TGTGCAAGTCGCTTAGCATATCTGACAGGGGTCTACGAGCAGTACTTC.